This T cell receptor (beta chain) comes out of a study of blood T cell repertoires in COVID-19. Turning to the study itself: Acute and convalescent COVID-19 samples came from the United States, Italy and Spain. T cells, B-cell-depleted T cells, or PBMCs supplied cDNA or gDNA.

In the original processing: Scientists estimated how many nucleated cells there were by amplifying reference gene primers. Using immunoSEQ multiplex PCR, the repertoire was profiled, and TCRdb retains in-frame clones only, with some absent. V, J and clone size derive from that table, while D and trimming were established from the DNA sequence. In the table there are about 270,000 clones, less than 90% of which are singletons. V lost 3 bases to trimming and J lost 10 bases; unmatched junction nucleotides: 6. The germline gives CDR1 MNHNS, CDR2 SASEGT. The length of the CDR3 is 14 residues. Patients from Seattle were sampled longitudinally, starting during active infection.

The genes are TRBV6-1 and TRBJ1-4, with 9 positions matching TRBD1. Material: peripheral blood. The source is a woman in her twenties or thirties with COVID-19, enrolled during active disease. The CDR3 DNA is TGTGCCAGCAGTGAGTGGGACAGGGTTACAAAACTGTTTTTT. Amino acids: CASSEWDRVTKLFF.